The sequence of this TCR beta chain was determined in a study of shared clonotypes between healthy human individuals (dated by TCRdb to 2020 to 2022). For context, the study as a whole: Three men and two women, aged 18 to 49 years, made up the cohort. For each donor, CD4 naive and CD4 memory were each given three plates, CD8 naive was given two plates, and CD8 memory was given one plate. To estimate repertoire size and how much clonotypes are shared between individuals, the study performed deep sequencing of blood TCR repertoires from a handful of healthy adults. To increase sequencing depth and limit assay-specific biases, TCR repertoire library preparation and sequencing were carried out by different laboratories using diverse techniques. Between about 0.8 and 9 billion PBMCs per donor were obtained by leukapheresis. Paper-wide results and their limitations: The small number of donors limited the genetic and exposure-history diversity represented. Larger estimated clonotype richness was generally found for naive subsets than for memory subsets. Sampling was restricted to blood, and TCR repertoires in tissue are likely to differ from TCR repertoires in blood. Across four donors, roughly 5.4% of naive CD4, over 3% of naive CD8, 2.3% of memory CD4, and about 0.4% of memory CD8 clonotypes were shared. Higher generation probabilities were observed for clonotypes shared by all four sorted-subset donors than for non-shared clonotypes. Pairwise subsampling led to the expectation that sequencing depth would affect the degree of clonotype sharing among donors. Incomplete sequencing was indicated by rarefaction of sorted-subset datasets, despite the large sequencing depth.

CD8 naive samples were obtained by positive selection for CCR7 among CD45RO-negative cells, yielding a CD45RA+CCR7+ population from which TemRA cells were excluded. Donors were healthy HIV-negative adults with no recently reported acute infections or vaccinations. All donors were Caucasian adults living in Nashville, Tennessee, USA. Blood was obtained by leukapheresis, after which PBMCs were separated by Ficoll-Histopaque density gradient centrifugation and cryopreserved in liquid nitrogen vapor phase. Purity and quantity of every magnetically sorted T cell population were checked by analytical flow cytometry. Genomic DNA was isolated from each sorted fraction and quantified by UV absorbance on a Nanodrop 2000c. Using the deep immunoSEQ assay, TCR CDR3 regions were amplified from genomic DNA by multiplex PCR. For each cell subset, the extracted genomic DNA was distributed evenly across all wells of several immunoSEQ 96-well plates, and each plate served as one replicate. For sorted subsets, approximately 200 ng of genomic DNA, equivalent to some 33,000 T cell genomes, went into each replicate PCR. The purified libraries were quantified using a Qubit 3.0 fluorometer, sized with a Bioanalyzer 2100, and then quantified again using the KAPA Library Quantification kit. Every immunoSEQ 96-well plate was sequenced on a dedicated single-read 150-cycle Illumina NextSeq 550 flow cell. The authors' pipeline ran thus. Because the immunoSEQ output held only junctional sequences and lacked quality scores, the filtering could not match the filtering applied to full-length reads. To assign V/J genes and CDR3, sequences were annotated using PyIR, a Python wrapper for IgBLAST v1.9, with IMGT germline references. Reads were removed for weak V/J assignments (E-value above 1e-6), missing CDR3, stop codons, out-of-frame junctions, or ambiguous translated residues. V3J clonotypes were defined as sequences sharing an identical inferred V gene, J gene, and CDR3 amino acid sequence. Percentage overlap between repertoires was calculated by dividing the number of shared unique clonotypes by the size of the smaller repertoire. RTK rarefaction, the Chao1 estimator, and Recon v2.1 estimates of unobserved clonotypes were used to assess repertoire richness. For all TCRbeta clonotypes obtained by the gDNA method from a few donors, generation probabilities were computed with OLGA. Drawn from immuneACCESS, this table holds only the in-frame rearrangements with V and J called that TCRdb kept. Clones are partly lost; checked studies trace under half to an unresolved V gene and leave the rest unexplained. The DNA was the basis for D and trimming; V, J and clone size are from that table. The sample table contains 630,000 or so clones; only one count was recorded for roughly 98% of them. The top ten clonotypes cover 0.3% of the sample.

V is cut by 1 base and J by 6 bases, and the space between the germline ends is 13 bases. The germline V gene provides CDR1 SGHVS and CDR2 FQNEAQ. Counted from cysteine to phenylalanine, this CDR3 has 15 amino acids. The only DNA kept is the CDR3, 45 bases in frame from the first base. On this clone itself: Its target antigen remains unknown. Nothing much larger sits one base from this clone, and base qualities are not available.

This chain joins TRBV7-8 to TRBJ2-1, and possibly TRBD2, on 7 matching bases. The sequencing sample was made of naive CD8+ T cells sorted from blood. The sample's cell subset or site label, decoded: CD45RA+CCR7+. The sequence came from a man aged 30 to 45 in good health. The nucleotide sequence reads TGTGCCAGCAGCTTAGGCGGGGGCGCCTCCAATGAGCAGTTCTTC. It specifies CASSLGGGASNEQFF.